This T cell receptor (beta chain) was recovered during a study of cytomegalovirus exposure and HLA in healthy donors. The study ran its PCR with 60 Vbeta and 13 Jbeta primers. Some clones are missing from TCRdb's copy, which holds only in-frame ones; the method was immunoSEQ multiplex PCR. This table holds 93,000 or so clones, approximately 64% found once. General observations from the study: Reports indicated that the classifier achieved high specificity and sensitivity in diagnosing cytomegalovirus status. In a later analysis, donors in an Asian-associated ancestry cluster reportedly had fewer N-insertions in productive TCRs than the cohort mean.

Regarding this clone: No antigen is known for it.

The clonotype was recovered from a woman aged 45-65 years in good health and CMV-seronegative. Sequencing input: PBMCs.

The CDR3 DNA reads as TGTGCCAGCAGCTGGACAGGGGAAAATTCACCCCTCCACTTT. It specifies CASSWTGENSPLHF. V usage is TRBV5-4 and J usage is TRBJ1-6; 9 bases agree with TRBD1. Unmatched junction bases numbered 2, after V lost 3 bases and J lost 7 bases. Per the germline V gene, CDR1 is SGHNT and CDR2 is YYREEE (reference sequence). The CDR3 has 14 amino acids.